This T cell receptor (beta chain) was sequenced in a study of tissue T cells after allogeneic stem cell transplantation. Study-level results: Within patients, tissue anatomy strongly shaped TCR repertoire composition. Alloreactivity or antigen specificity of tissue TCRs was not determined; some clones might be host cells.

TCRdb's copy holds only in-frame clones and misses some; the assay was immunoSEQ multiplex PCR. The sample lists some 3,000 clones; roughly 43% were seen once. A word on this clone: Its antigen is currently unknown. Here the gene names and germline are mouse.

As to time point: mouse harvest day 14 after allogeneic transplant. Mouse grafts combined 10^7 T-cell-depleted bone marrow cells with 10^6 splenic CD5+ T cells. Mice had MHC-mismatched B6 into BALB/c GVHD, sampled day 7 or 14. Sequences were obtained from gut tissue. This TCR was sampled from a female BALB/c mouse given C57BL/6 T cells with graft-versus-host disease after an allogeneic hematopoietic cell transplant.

The part of the CDR3 DNA that was read is TGTGGTGCTAGGGATCGGCAGGGAGGTGACACCCAGTAC. Its translation is CGARDRQGGDTQY. In full, the CDR3 is CGARDRQGGDTQYF. The genes are TRBV20 and TRBJ2-5; D is possibly TRBD1 (5 bases). From the germline J gene comes the end of the CDR3, since the read stops 1 residue before it. Per germline, CDR1 GFQATS and CDR2 STVNSAI. This CDR3 has 14 amino acids. V was clipped by 0 bases and J by 6 bases, with 13 bases between them.